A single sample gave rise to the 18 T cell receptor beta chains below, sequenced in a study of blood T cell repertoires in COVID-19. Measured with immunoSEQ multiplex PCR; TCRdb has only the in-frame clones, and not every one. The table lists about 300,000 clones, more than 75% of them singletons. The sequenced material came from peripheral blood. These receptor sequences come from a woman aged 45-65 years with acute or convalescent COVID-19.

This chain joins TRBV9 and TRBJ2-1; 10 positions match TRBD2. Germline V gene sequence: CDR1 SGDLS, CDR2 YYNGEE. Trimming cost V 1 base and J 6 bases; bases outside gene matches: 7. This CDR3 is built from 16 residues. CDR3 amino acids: CASSVWSSGSFNEQFF. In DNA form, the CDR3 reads TGTGCCAGCAGCGTATGGTCTAGCGGGAGTTTCAATGAGCAGTTCTTC.

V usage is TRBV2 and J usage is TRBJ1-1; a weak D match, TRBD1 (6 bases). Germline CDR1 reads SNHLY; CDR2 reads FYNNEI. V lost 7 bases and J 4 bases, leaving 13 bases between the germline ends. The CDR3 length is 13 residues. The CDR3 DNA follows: TGTGCCAGCAAGGGGGTCGGGGCCACTGAAGCTTTCTTT. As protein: CASKGVGATEAFF.

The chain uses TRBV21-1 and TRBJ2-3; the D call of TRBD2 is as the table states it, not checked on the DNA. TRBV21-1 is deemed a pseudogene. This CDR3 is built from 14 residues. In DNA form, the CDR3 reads TGTGCCAGCATTCCTAGCGGGAGTACAGATACGCAGTATTTT. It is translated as CASIPSGSTDTQYF.

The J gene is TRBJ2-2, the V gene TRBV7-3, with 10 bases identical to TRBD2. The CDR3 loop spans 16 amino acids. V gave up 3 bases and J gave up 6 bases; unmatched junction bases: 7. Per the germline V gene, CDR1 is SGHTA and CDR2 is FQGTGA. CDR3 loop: CASSLGPAGGAGELFF. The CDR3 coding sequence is TGTGCCAGCAGCTTGGGACCAGCGGGAGGGGCCGGGGAGCTGTTTTTT.

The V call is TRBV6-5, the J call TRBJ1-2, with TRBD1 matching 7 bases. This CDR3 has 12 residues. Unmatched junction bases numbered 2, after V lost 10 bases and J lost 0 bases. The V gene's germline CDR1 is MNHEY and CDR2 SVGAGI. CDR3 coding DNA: TGTGCCACCGGGACAGCTAACTATGGCTACACCTTC. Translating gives CATGTANYGYTF.

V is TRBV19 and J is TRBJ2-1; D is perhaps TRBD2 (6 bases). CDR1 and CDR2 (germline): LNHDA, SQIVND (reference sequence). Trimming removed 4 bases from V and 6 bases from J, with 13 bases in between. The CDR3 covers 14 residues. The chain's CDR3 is CASSKRESPNEQFF. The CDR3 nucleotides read TGTGCCAGTAGTAAACGGGAGTCTCCCAATGAGCAGTTCTTC.

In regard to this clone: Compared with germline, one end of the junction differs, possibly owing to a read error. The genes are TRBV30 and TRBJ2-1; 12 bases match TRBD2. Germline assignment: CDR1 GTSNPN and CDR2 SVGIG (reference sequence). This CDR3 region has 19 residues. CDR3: CAWSAKAGLAGISHNEQFF. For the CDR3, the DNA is TGTGCCTGGAGCGCCAAGGCCGGACTAGCGGGAATCTCCCACAATGAGCAGTTCTTC.

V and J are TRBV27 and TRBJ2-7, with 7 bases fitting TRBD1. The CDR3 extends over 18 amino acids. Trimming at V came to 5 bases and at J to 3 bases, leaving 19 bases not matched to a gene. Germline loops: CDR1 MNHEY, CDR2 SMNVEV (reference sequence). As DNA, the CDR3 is TGTGCCAGCAGTCATATTAGCCCGACAGGGTTAGGGTACTACGAGCAGTACTTC. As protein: CASSHISPTGLGYYEQYF.

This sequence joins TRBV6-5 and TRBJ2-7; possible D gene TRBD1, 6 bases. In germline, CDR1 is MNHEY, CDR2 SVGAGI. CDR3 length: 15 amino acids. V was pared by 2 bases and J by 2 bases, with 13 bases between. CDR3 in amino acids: CASSYLRGPAYEQYF. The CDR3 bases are TGTGCCAGCAGTTACCTCAGGGGTCCCGCCTACGAGCAGTACTTC.

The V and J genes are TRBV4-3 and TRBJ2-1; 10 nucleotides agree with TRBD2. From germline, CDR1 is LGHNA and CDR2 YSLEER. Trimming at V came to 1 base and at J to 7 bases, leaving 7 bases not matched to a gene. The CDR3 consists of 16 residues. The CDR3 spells CASSQVPSGSGNEQFF. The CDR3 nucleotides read TGCGCCAGCAGCCAAGTTCCTAGCGGGAGCGGTAATGAGCAGTTCTTC.

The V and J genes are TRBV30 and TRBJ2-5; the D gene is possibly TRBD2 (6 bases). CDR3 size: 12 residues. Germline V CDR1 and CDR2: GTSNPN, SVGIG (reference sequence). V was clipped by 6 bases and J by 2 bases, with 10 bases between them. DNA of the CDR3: TGTGCCTGTAATAGCGGACAAGAGACCCAGTACTTC. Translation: CACNSGQETQYF.

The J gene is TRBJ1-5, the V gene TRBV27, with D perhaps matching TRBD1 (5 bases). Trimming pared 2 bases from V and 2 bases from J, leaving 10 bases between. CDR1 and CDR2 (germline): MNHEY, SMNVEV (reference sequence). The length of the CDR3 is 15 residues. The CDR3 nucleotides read TGTGCCAGCAGTTTAAAGGGGTATGGCAATCAGCCCCAGCATTTT. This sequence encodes CASSLKGYGNQPQHF.

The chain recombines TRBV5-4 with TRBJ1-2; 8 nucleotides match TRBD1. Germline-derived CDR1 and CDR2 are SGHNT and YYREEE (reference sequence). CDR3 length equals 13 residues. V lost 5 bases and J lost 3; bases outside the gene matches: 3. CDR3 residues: CASSPDRDYGYTF. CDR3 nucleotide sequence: TGTGCCAGCAGTCCGGACAGGGACTATGGCTACACCTTC.

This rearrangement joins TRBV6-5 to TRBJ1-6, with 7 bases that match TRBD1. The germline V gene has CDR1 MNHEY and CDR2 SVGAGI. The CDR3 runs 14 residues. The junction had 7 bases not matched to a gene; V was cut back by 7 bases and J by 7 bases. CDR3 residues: CASTLTGANSPLHF. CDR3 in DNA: TGTGCCAGCACCTTAACAGGGGCCAATTCACCCCTCCACTTT.

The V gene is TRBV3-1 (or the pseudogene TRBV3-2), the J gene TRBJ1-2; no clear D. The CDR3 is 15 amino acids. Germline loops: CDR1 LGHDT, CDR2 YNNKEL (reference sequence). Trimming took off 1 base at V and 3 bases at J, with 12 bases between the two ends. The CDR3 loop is CASSQAAGVHYGYTF. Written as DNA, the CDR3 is TGTGCCAGCAGCCAAGCCGCAGGCGTGCACTATGGCTACACCTTC.

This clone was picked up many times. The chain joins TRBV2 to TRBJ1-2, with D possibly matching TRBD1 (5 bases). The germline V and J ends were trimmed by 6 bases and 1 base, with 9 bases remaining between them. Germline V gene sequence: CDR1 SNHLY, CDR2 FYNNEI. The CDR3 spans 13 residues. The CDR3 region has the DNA TGTGCCAGCAGCCGGGACTTTAACTATGGCTACACCTTC. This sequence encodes CASSRDFNYGYTF. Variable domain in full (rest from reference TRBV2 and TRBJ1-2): EPEVTQTPSHQVTQMGQEVILRCVPISNHLYFYWYRQILGQKVEFLVSFYNNEISEKSEIFDDQFSVERPDGSNFTLKIRSTKLEDSAMYFCASSRDFNYGYTFGSGTRLTVV.

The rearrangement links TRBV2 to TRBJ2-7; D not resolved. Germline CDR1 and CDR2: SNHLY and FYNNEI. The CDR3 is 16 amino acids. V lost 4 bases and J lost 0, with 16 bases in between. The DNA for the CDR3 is TGTGCCAGCAGTGTTAGAGTGACTCGGAGCTCCTACGAGCAGTACTTC. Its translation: CASSVRVTRSSYEQYF.

The CDR3 DNA reads TGTGCCAGCAGTTTCGCAGGGGGCATAGCTTTCTTT. This codes for CASSFAGGIAFF. The rearrangement joins TRBV28 to TRBJ1-1; TRBD1 matches at 8 bases. Germline loops: CDR1 MDHEN, CDR2 SYDVKM. The CDR3 spans 12 residues. Unmatched junction bases numbered 4, after V lost 3 bases and J lost 10 bases.